A single T cell receptor beta chain is shown here with its context. The specificity of this receptor is unknown. Base qualities are not provided; no much larger clone lies one nucleotide away. The entry originates in a study of graft-versus-host responses after intestinal transplantation (dated by TCRdb to the early 2020s). Notes on the research overall: Recipients received multivisceral, liver-intestinal, or isolated intestinal transplants. Rather than being sequenced by the commercial service, samples from three later patients were sequenced in-house on an Illumina MiSeq and processed with MiXCR. Graft-versus-host and host-versus-graft alloreactive T cell clones were tracked in the graft, circulation and bone marrow after intestinal transplantation using bulk TCR-beta CDR3 sequencing. A peak of at least 4% donor T cells among recipient peripheral blood mononuclear cells was the definition used for donor T cell macrochimerism. Every recipient was given anti-thymocyte globulin induction, followed by about 3 years of maintenance tacrolimus and steroids. Of the 20 to 30 intestinal transplant recipients enrolled in the cohort, one of whom was a retransplant, a few patients without pretransplant specimens were excluded. Alloreactive clones were identified by sequencing pre-transplant mixed lymphocyte reaction products and comparing these products with unstimulated pre-transplant donor and recipient T cells.

In the first month after transplant, blood samples were collected up to 4 times, and after that at least monthly when available. General findings and caveats noted by the study authors: Early after transplant, peak levels of circulating GvH clones were associated with declines in HvG clones. GvH clones were detected in recipient bone marrow, and some of these GvH clones were observed earlier in ileal mucosa or blood, consistent with an intestinal mucosal origin. The conclusions were limited by the relatively low number and heterogeneity of the intestinal transplant patients. Patients with donor T cell macrochimerism had high GvH to HvG T cell clonal ratios in their allografts.

The method behind the library was the immunoSEQ multiplex PCR assay. For most patients, high-throughput TCR-beta CDR3 sequencing of genomic DNA was performed by Adaptive Biotechnologies. The authors' analysis ran thus. Adaptive's ImmunoSEQ software supplied the TCR sequencing data for under 20 patients, while MiXCR and VDJtools were used to process a few other patients. Because the origin of CDR3 nucleotide sequences shared between donor and recipient could not be assigned, those sequences were removed. To count as alloreactive, a clone needed at least 2-fold expansion over unstimulated cells and a minimum CFSE-low frequency of 0.002% (template counts) or 0.001% (read counts). A clone was considered mappable if detected in the sequenced pre-transplant spleen, lymph node, or MLR CFSE-low populations of the donor or recipient. The cumulative frequency of alloreactive clones was calculated as a percentage of all sequences, weighted by copy number. Not all clones reach the TCRdb copy of this immuneACCESS table, which keeps in-frame sequences only. Checked studies attribute under half of the gap to unresolved V genes and leave the rest unexplained. V, J and clone size derive from that table, while D and trimming were established from the DNA sequence. This sample holds 85,000 to 100,000 clones; roughly 83% were observed only once. Of the sample, 1.4% is held by the ten largest clones.

Sequences were derived from PBMCs, sampled 255 days after intestinal transplant. The receptor's source is a human patient who received an intestinal transplant, so some T cells may come from the graft donor.

The CDR3 amino acid sequence is: CASSPPLQLDTQYF. DNA sequence: TGTGCCAGCTCACCACCGTTACAGCTAGATACGCAGTATTTT. The chain is encoded by TRBV18 joined to TRBJ2-3; no D gene is confidently identified. Counted from cysteine to phenylalanine, this CDR3 has 14 amino acids. Solely the CDR3 DNA is kept, with 42 bases framed from the first base. CDR1 and CDR2 were assigned from the germline V gene as KGHSH and LQKENI. V is pared back by 0 bases and J by 5 bases, with 9 bases lying between the germline termini.